A single sample gave rise to the 31 T cell receptor beta chains below, sequenced in a study of T-cell reconstitution after alpha-beta-depleted transplantation in children. Preparation of the TCRbeta library was carried out with unique molecular identifiers. One entry per CDR3 protein results from TCRdb running MiXCR on the PCR reads. The table lists 70,000 to 95,000 distinct CDR3 sequences, around a sixth of them singletons. Specimen: PBMCs, mostly from graft donor cells, collected 180 days after TCRalphabeta/CD19-depleted stem cell transplant. The receptors were sampled from a male patient under 10 years old who had a stem cell transplant for acute lymphoblastic leukemia, so the T cells may come from the graft donor.

This clonotype occurred many times. The chain has TRBV10-3 and TRBJ2-4; 10 bases are a match to TRBD1. V lost 3 bases to trimming and J lost 1 base; unmatched junction nucleotides: 12. The CDR3 has 19 amino acids. CDR1 is ENHRY and CDR2 is SYGVKD in the germline V gene. DNA for the CDR3: TGTGCCATCAGTGATCCCCGGGACAGGGGCCATGGGGCCAAAAACATTCAGTACTTC. Its translation is CAISDPRDRGHGAKNIQYF.

This clonotype was counted between two and nine times. This sequence joins TRBV5-5 and TRBJ2-3; TRBD1 agrees at 7 bases. This CDR3 has 17 residues. Germline CDR1 SGHKS, CDR2 YYEKEE (reference sequence). The V and J ends lost 0 bases and 2 bases, in that order; junction bases with no gene match: 9. CDR3 protein: CASSLGQGRANTDTQYF. The CDR3 nucleotides are TGTGCCAGCAGCTTGGGACAGGGACGGGCAAACACAGATACGCAGTATTTT.

This clonotype was picked up a small number of times. The chain is built from TRBV5-1 and TRBJ2-2; maybe TRBD1 (5 bases). The CDR3 consists of 15 residues. Germline V gives CDR1 SGHRS, CDR2 YFSETQ. V shed 4 bases and J shed 0 bases, with 10 bases lying between them. The CDR3 reads CASSLQASNTGELFF. CDR3 sequence (DNA): TGCGCCAGCAGCCTACAGGCCTCGAACACCGGGGAGCTGTTTTTT. The entire variable domain, with the rest obtained from reference TRBV5-1 and TRBJ2-2, is as follows: KAGVTQTPRYLIKTRGQQVTLSCSPISGHRSVSWYQQTPGQGLQFLFEYFSETQRNKGNFPGRFSGRQFSNSRSEMNVSTLELGDSALYLCASSLQASNTGELFFGEGSRLTVL.

This clonotype was counted only a few times. V usage is TRBV9 and J usage is TRBJ1-1, with unresolved D. The germline V gene encodes CDR1 SGDLS and CDR2 YYNGEE. V gave up 3 bases and J gave up 7 bases, with 16 bases separating them. The CDR3 loop spans 14 amino acids. Here the CDR3 reads CASSAVPGRDEAFF. Written as DNA, the CDR3 is TGTGCCAGCAGCGCGGTGCCCGGGCGGGATGAAGCTTTCTTT.

This clonotype was detected only a few times. The chain recombines TRBV20-1 with TRBJ1-4; maybe TRBD1 (5 bases). The CDR3 covers 17 residues. V shed 3 bases and J shed 2 bases, with 19 bases lying between them. The germline V gene has CDR1 DFQATT and CDR2 SNEGSKA (reference sequence). The DNA of the CDR3 is TGCAGTGCTAGGGCGTGGGGCCGCCTTGGGACTAATGAAAAACTGTTTTTT. Protein product: CSARAWGRLGTNEKLFF.

The chain joins TRBV29-1 to TRBJ2-1; D possibly corresponds to TRBD2 (6 bases). The CDR3 spans 12 residues. V lost 7 bases and J 11 bases, leaving 18 bases between the germline ends. Germline V lookup: CDR1 SQVTM, CDR2 ANQGSEA. CDR3 nucleotide sequence: TGCAGCGGGAGGGGACGGACGATCCAGCAGTTCTTC. Translation: CSGRGRTIQQFF.

This clonotype was detected ten times or more. The gene calls are TRBV19 and TRBJ1-1; 7 positions match TRBD1. Trimming removed 3 bases from V and 0 bases from J; junction bases left unmatched: 7. The CDR3 runs 16 residues. Germline assignment: CDR1 LNHDA and CDR2 SQIVND (reference sequence). The chain's CDR3 is CASSIATGLMNTEAFF. In DNA form, the CDR3 reads TGTGCCAGTAGTATTGCGACAGGGCTGATGAACACTGAAGCTTTCTTT.

In its sample, this clonotype was seen a few times. The rearrangement links TRBV27 to TRBJ2-7; D call uncertain. The germline CDR1 and CDR2 sequences are MNHEY and SMNVEV (reference sequence). The germline V and J ends were trimmed by 4 bases and 5 bases, with 9 bases remaining between them. The CDR3 covers 12 residues. CDR3 sequence reads: CASSSRPDEQYF. DNA for the CDR3: TGTGCCAGCAGTTCCCGACCGGACGAGCAGTACTTC.

This rearrangement joins TRBV7-2 to TRBJ2-7; 11 positions match TRBD2. CDR1 is SGHTA and CDR2 is FQGNSA in the germline V gene. Trimming removed 5 bases from V and 7 bases from J; junction bases left unmatched: 4. The CDR3 sequence is 13 residues long. The CDR3 DNA reads TGTGCCAGCAGCCCTGGACTAGCGGGTGAGCAGTACTTC. Its protein is CASSPGLAGEQYF.

Regarding this clonotype: This could be a read error, since a much larger clone is one nucleotide away. This chain uses TRBV20-1 with TRBJ2-7; 9 nucleotides agree with TRBD2. CDR1 and CDR2 from the germline V gene are DFQATT and SNEGSKA (reference sequence). The CDR3 length is 13 residues. The CDR3, as DNA: TGCAGTGCTAGAGGCGGGGGGGCCTACGAGGAGTACTTC. Its protein product is CSARGGGAYEEYF.

In its sample, this clonotype was seen many times. The chain links TRBV6-1 to TRBJ1-1, with D maybe TRBD1 (5 bases). Trimming took 4 bases from V and 4 from J, leaving 13 bases between them. CDR1 is MNHNS, CDR2 SASEGT, per germline. The CDR3 has 14 amino acids. The CDR3 spells CASSAQVAGTEAFF. The CDR3 DNA reads as TGTGCCAGCAGTGCACAGGTGGCGGGCACTGAAGCTTTCTTT.

The rearrangement joins TRBV27 to TRBJ1-2; tentatively, D is TRBD1 (5 bases). The CDR3 covers 15 residues. Trimming stripped 5 bases from V and 3 bases from J, with 16 bases between. CDR1 and CDR2 (germline): MNHEY, SMNVEV (reference sequence). CDR3 protein: CASSKELGDDYGYTF. CDR3 coding DNA: TGTGCCAGCAGTAAGGAATTAGGGGACGACTATGGCTACACCTTC.

There are a few counts of this clonotype. The genes are TRBV7-9 and TRBJ2-7, with D perhaps matching TRBD1 (7 bases). CDR1 SEHNR and CDR2 FQNEAQ come from the germline V gene (reference sequence). V was pared by 4 bases and J by 4 bases, with 17 bases between. The CDR3 runs to 15 residues. The CDR3 is CASSSRQGGRYEQYF. As DNA, the CDR3 is TGTGCCAGCAGCTCCCGACAGGGAGGAAGGTACGAGCAGTACTTC.

This clonotype was seen at least ten times. V and J are TRBV6-4 and TRBJ2-7, with D perhaps TRBD2 (5 bases). The germline V and J ends were trimmed by 10 bases and 3 bases, with 25 bases remaining between them. The length of the CDR3 is 16 residues. Germline V CDR1 and CDR2: MRHNA, SNTAGT. CDR3 nucleotides: TGTGCCACCTACTCGGCGGGCTCACCCCTGATCTACGAGCAGTACTTC. Translated, it gives CATYSAGSPLIYEQYF.

This clonotype has more than one count but fewer than ten. This chain links TRBV11-1 with TRBJ2-1; D assignment may be TRBD1 or TRBD2 (5 bases each). CDR3 size: 15 residues. Germline CDR1 is SGHAT and CDR2 is FQDESV (reference sequence). With 4 bases removed from V and 5 bases from J, the gap between germline ends came to 15 bases. CDR3 coding DNA: TGTGCCAGCAGCTCGAGAGGGGCAACCCACAATGAGCAGTTCTTC. Amino acids: CASSSRGATHNEQFF.

The chain recombines TRBV6-1 with TRBJ2-5; D possibly matches TRBD1 or TRBD2 (5 bases each). V gave up 4 bases and J gave up 4 bases, with 10 bases separating them. Germline V lookup: CDR1 MNHNS, CDR2 SASEGT. The CDR3 has 13 amino acids. The CDR3 spells CASSGWDRETQYF. In DNA form, the CDR3 reads TGTGCCAGCAGTGGCTGGGACCGAGAGACCCAGTACTTC.

In its sample, this clonotype was seen a few times. V usage is TRBV10-3 and J usage is TRBJ2-1, with TRBD2 matching 13 bases. V shed 10 bases and J 9 bases; nucleotides not matched to a gene: 9. The germline gives CDR1 ENHRY, CDR2 SYGVKD. This CDR3 comprises 14 residues. CDR3 in amino acids: CATQTSGGASEQFF. For the CDR3, the DNA is TGTGCCACCCAAACTAGCGGGGGGGCCAGTGAGCAGTTCTTC.

The table lists this clonotype with a few counts. This chain links TRBV5-6 with TRBJ2-7; the match to TRBD1 covers 11 bases. Germline V gene sequence: CDR1 SGHDT, CDR2 YYEEEE. V trimming: 4 bases; J trimming: 3 bases; junction bases outside the gene matches: 15. The CDR3 is made up of 18 amino acids. The CDR3 region is CASSTRDRGSGFDYEQYF. The CDR3 nucleotides are TGTGCCAGCAGCACCCGGGACAGGGGGTCAGGGTTCGACTACGAGCAGTACTTC.

This clonotype came up a few times. The chain joins TRBV2 to TRBJ1-2, with 10 nucleotides matching TRBD1. Looked up from germline, CDR1 is SNHLY and CDR2 is FYNNEI. V was clipped by 8 bases and J by 3 bases; unmatched bases: 9. This CDR3 region has 15 residues. CDR3 nucleotide sequence: TGTGCCAGCGGTGCGGACAGGGGGAACGACTATGGCTACACCTTC. Amino acids: CASGADRGNDYGYTF.

This clonotype appeared many times. This rearrangement joins TRBV12-3 or TRBV12-4 to TRBJ2-7; 9 bases are a match to TRBD2. This CDR3 comprises 15 residues. J was trimmed by 2 bases and V by 2 bases; bases with no gene match: 4. CDR3 nucleotides: TGTGCCAGCAGTTTAAGGGGCGGGGGGGCCTACGAGCAGTACTTC. It specifies CASSLRGGGAYEQYF.

This clonotype was counted at least ten times. The chain uses TRBV12-3 or TRBV12-4 and TRBJ1-3; D ambiguous. V was shortened by 7 bases and J by 4 bases, with 17 bases between the two germline ends. The CDR3 has 15 residues. CDR3 DNA sequence: TGTGCCAGCATCTCTAACAAAGGCGGGGGAAACACCATATATTTT. This translates into CASISNKGGGNTIYF.

The V call is TRBV25-1, the J call TRBJ2-1, with TRBD2 identical over 11 bases. The J segment lost 8 bases and the V segment lost 3 bases, leaving 18 bases of the junction unmatched. Per the germline V gene, CDR1 is MGHDK and CDR2 is SYGVNS. The CDR3 runs 19 residues. The CDR3 region has the DNA TGTGCCAGCAGTGATACTAGCGGGGGCTCTACACTAAAACTGGATGAGCAGTTCTTC. It codes for CASSDTSGGSTLKLDEQFF.

This clonotype was observed a few times. The CDR3 DNA follows: TGTGCCAGCGCTGGCGGGAACACTGAAGCTTTCTTT. Protein sequence: CASAGGNTEAFF. The chain recombines TRBV25-1 with TRBJ1-1; D is undetermined. Germline-derived CDR1 and CDR2 are MGHDK and SYGVNS. CDR3 length equals 12 residues. Deletions cut 8 bases from V and 1 base from J, with 8 bases between. The entire variable domain, with the rest obtained from reference TRBV25-1 and TRBJ1-1, is as follows: EADIYQTPRYLVIGTGKKITLECSQTMGHDKMYWYQQDPGMELHLIHYSYGVNSTEKGDLSSESTVSRIRTEHFPLTLESARPSHTSQYLCASAGGNTEAFFGQGTRLTVV.

The V call is TRBV7-2, the J call TRBJ1-1; weak D call: TRBD1 (5 bases). The V end was cut by 5 bases, the J end by 1 base, with 11 bases between. CDR1 and CDR2 from the germline V gene are SGHTA and FQGNSA. This CDR3 is 14 amino acids long. CDR3 residues: CASSLGPANTEAFF. The CDR3 DNA is TGTGCCAGCAGCCTGGGGCCAGCGAACACTGAAGCTTTCTTT.

CDR3 loop: CATSRARAKGGYTF. CDR3 DNA: TGTGCCACCAGCAGAGCCCGGGCCAAAGGCGGCTACACCTTC. J is TRBJ1-2 and V is TRBV15; D ambiguous. There are 14 residues in the CDR3. V lost 1 base to trimming and J lost 8 bases, with 14 bases between them. Germline assignment: CDR1 LNHNV and CDR2 YYDKDF (reference sequence).

This clonotype has more than one count but fewer than ten. The V and J genes are TRBV11-2 and TRBJ1-1, with D maybe TRBD1 (5 bases). CDR1 SGHAT and CDR2 FQNNGV come from the germline V gene. The CDR3 runs 16 residues. Deletions cut 1 base from V and 4 bases from J, with 16 bases between. The CDR3 DNA reads as TGTGCCAGCAGCTTAGGAACCCGAACGGGACGCACTGAAGCTTTCTTT. It yields the protein CASSLGTRTGRTEAFF.

This clonotype turned up a few times. The chain combines TRBV6-1 with TRBJ2-5; tentative D call: TRBD2 (5 bases). Trimming shortened V by 5 bases and J by 5 bases, and 12 bases separated the two germline ends. The germline V gene has CDR1 MNHNS and CDR2 SASEGT. This CDR3 is 13 amino acids long. CDR3 coding DNA: TGTGCCAGCAGTCAGAGGAGGTGGGAGACCCAGTACTTC. Translating it yields CASSQRRWETQYF.

The sample holds a few counts of this clonotype. V usage is TRBV20-1 and J usage is TRBJ1-4; 10 bases agree with TRBD1. The CDR3 spans 14 residues. Germline V gives CDR1 DFQATT, CDR2 SNEGSKA (reference sequence). V lost 6 bases, J lost 8 bases, and 9 bases stayed unmatched. The CDR3 loop reads CSAPRQGAKEKLFF. CDR3 coding DNA: TGCAGTGCGCCTAGACAGGGGGCGAAAGAAAAACTGTTTTTT.

This clonotype was found a few times. The DNA for the CDR3 is TGCAGTGCTCTGAGGGATTCGAACACCGGGGAGCTGTTTTTT. Protein: CSALRDSNTGELFF. This sequence joins TRBV20-1 and TRBJ2-2; D perhaps matches TRBD2 (5 bases). CDR1 is DFQATT, CDR2 SNEGSKA, per germline (reference sequence). V was shortened by 5 bases and J by 0 bases, with 10 bases between the two germline ends. CDR3 size: 14 residues.

V usage is TRBV5-5 and J usage is TRBJ1-3, with a weak D call TRBD1 (5 bases). The V end lost 3 bases, the J end lost 4 bases, and 14 bases lay between the germline ends. The CDR3 length is 15 residues. CDR1 and CDR2 (germline): SGHKS, YYEKEE (reference sequence). The CDR3 reads CASSWRRGGGNTIYF. The CDR3 bases are TGTGCCAGCAGCTGGCGCCGGGGCGGCGGAAACACCATATATTTT.

This clonotype was observed many times. The chain recombines TRBV20-1 with TRBJ1-1, with D uncertain. Trimming stripped 1 base from V and 0 bases from J, with 9 bases between. The CDR3 is made up of 14 amino acids. Germline-derived CDR1 and CDR2 are DFQATT and SNEGSKA (reference sequence). CDR3 sequence (DNA): TGCAGTGCTAGAGTACAGAGCATGAACACTGAAGCTTTCTTT. Protein sequence: CSARVQSMNTEAFF.